What follows are 27 T cell receptor beta chains derived from one specimen sequenced in a study of glioma-infiltrating T cells. Using RNA template, CDR3s of TCR alpha and beta were amplified with iRepertoire arm-PCR. TCRdb recomputed calls from the multiplex PCR reads with MiXCR, one row per CDR3 protein. Of a few hundred thousand distinct CDR3 sequences detected, less than 50% appear once; the ten largest clones hold around 11%. Sequencing was done on a sample of glioma tissue, nonneoplastic brain tissue, or PBMCs (not recorded which). The receptor set was obtained from a human donor with low-grade glioma or glioblastoma, undergoing nonglioma brain surgery, or in good health (not recorded which).

On this clonotype itself: This sequence may be a read error, since a much larger clone differs from it by one base. No conserved phenylalanine or tryptophan is present at the end of the CDR3, so a read error is the likely explanation. The V call is TRBV6-1, the J call TRBJ2-1; D call uncertain. The CDR3 is made up of 15 amino acids. CDR1 MNHNS and CDR2 SASEGT come from the germline V gene. Trimming took off 7 bases at V and 0 bases at J, with 13 bases between the two ends. The CDR3 loop is CASTPDLSSYNEQFL. CDR3 nucleotides: TGTGCCAGCACACCGGACCTGAGCTCCTACAATGAGCAGTTCTTA.

This clonotype was seen repeatedly, ten times or more. This rearrangement joins TRBV27 to TRBJ1-5; D possibly corresponds to TRBD1 (6 bases). V lost 4 bases to trimming and J lost 7 bases, with 11 bases between them. The CDR3 spans 13 residues. Germline V lookup: CDR1 MNHEY, CDR2 SMNVEV (reference sequence). The CDR3 sequence: CASSSEGGQPQHF. DNA for the CDR3: TGTGCCAGCAGTTCAGAGGGGGGACAGCCCCAGCATTTT.

On this clonotype: A read error is possible here, since a much larger clone lies one base away. This rearrangement joins TRBV20-1 to TRBJ2-1, with TRBD2 as a possible D gene (5 bases). The length of the CDR3 is 14 residues. CDR1 and CDR2 from the germline V gene are DFQATT and SNEGSKA (reference sequence). The V gene lost 1 base and the J gene lost 0 bases, with 7 bases spanning the gap. The CDR3 DNA sequence: TGCAGTGCTAGAGGACGGGACTCCTACAATGAGCAGTTCTTC. Encoded protein: CSARGRDSYNEQFF.

Remarks on this clonotype: A read error is possible here, since a much larger clone lies one base away. The chain joins TRBV28 to TRBJ2-5, with D possibly being TRBD1 or TRBD2 (5 bases each). TRBJ2-1 matches the DNA end more closely, so the J call is doubtful. This CDR3 comprises 15 residues. From germline, CDR1 is MDHEN and CDR2 SYDVKM. CDR3 amino acids: CASSLSRGETETQFF. CDR3 nucleotide sequence: TGTGCCAGCAGTTTATCCCGGGGCGAAACAGAGACCCAGTTCTTC.

Only a few counts were recorded for this clonotype. The genes are TRBV7-9 and TRBJ2-7; D may correspond to TRBD1 or TRBD2 (5 bases each). This CDR3 region has 15 residues. V was shortened by 8 bases and J by 0 bases, with 17 bases between the two germline ends. Looked up from germline, CDR1 is SEHNR and CDR2 is FQNEAQ (reference sequence). CDR3 sequence (DNA): TGTGCCAGCGGCATGGGGACCAGGAGCTCCTACGAGCAGTACTTC. Encoded protein: CASGMGTRSSYEQYF.

With regard to this clonotype: Given a much more abundant clone one base away, this may be a read error. The J gene is TRBJ2-1, the V gene TRBV27; 11 bases align to TRBD2. The V gene's germline CDR1 is MNHEY and CDR2 SMNVEV (reference sequence). The CDR3 consists of 15 residues. The CDR3 loop is CASSAGTSGYNEQLF. The CDR3, as DNA: TGTGCCAGCAGTGCCGGGACTAGCGGATACAATGAGCAGCTCTTC.

The chain couples TRBV19 to TRBJ1-2, with a weak D call TRBD1 (6 bases). The V end was cut by 5 bases, the J end by 0 bases, with 13 bases between. Germline CDR1 and CDR2: LNHDA and SQIVND (reference sequence). CDR3 length: 15 amino acids. CDR3: CASSPRGGPNYGYTF. The CDR3 DNA sequence: TGTGCCAGTAGTCCGCGAGGGGGACCTAACTATGGCTACACCTTC.

CDR3 coding DNA: TGCAGTGCTAGAGATCTAAAGGGCATAGCCTACGAGCAGTACTTC. It yields the protein CSARDLKGIAYEQYF. The chain joins TRBV20-1 to TRBJ2-7; D gene ambiguous. V was cut by 0 bases and J by 2 bases, with 14 bases left in between. Germline V gene data show CDR1 as DFQATT and CDR2 as SNEGSKA (reference sequence). The CDR3 length is 15 residues.

Of note for this clonotype: Given a much more abundant clone one base away, this may be a read error. The chain uses TRBV6-1 and TRBJ2-5, with D unresolved. Germline V gene sequence: CDR1 MNHNS, CDR2 SASEGT. The CDR3 is made up of 15 amino acids. Trimming left V 7 bases short and J 0 bases short, with 15 bases between. The CDR3 DNA reads TGTGCCAGCAAGACAAGATGGGCTAACCAAGAGACCCAGTACTTC. Its protein is CASKTRWANQETQYF.

The rearrangement links TRBV7-9 to TRBJ2-7, with D unclear. This CDR3 region has 14 residues. V was cut by 6 bases and J by 6 bases, with 18 bases left in between. Germline lookup yields CDR1 SEHNR and CDR2 FQNEAQ (reference sequence). In DNA, the CDR3 is TGTGCCAGCAGGGTGGCGGACGGTTCGGGCGAGCAGTACTTC. Protein product: CASRVADGSGEQYF. The full variable domain, with the rest looked up from reference TRBV7-9 and TRBJ2-7, is DTGVSQNPRHKITKRGQNVTFRCDPISEHNRLYWYRQTLGQGPEFLTYFQNEAQLEKSRLLSDRFSAERPKGSFSTLEIQRTEQGDSAMYLCASRVADGSGEQYFGPGTRLTVT.

This clonotype was seen only once. This CDR3 fails to terminate in the conserved phenylalanine or tryptophan, so it likely reflects a read error. The gene calls are TRBV3-1 and TRBJ1-2; D is perhaps TRBD1 (5 bases). V gave up 8 bases and J gave up 4 bases, with 17 bases separating them. The CDR3 has 14 residues. Germline loops: CDR1 LGHDT, CDR2 YNNKEL (reference sequence). CDR3 bases: TGTGCCAGCTACGCCCCGGGACTTGCCTATGGCTACACCTCC. It is translated as CASYAPGLAYGYTS.

The chain is built from TRBV4-1 and TRBJ2-4; 11 bases match TRBD2. There are 20 residues in the CDR3. After removal of 1 base from V and 0 bases from J, the junction contained 11 bases not matched to a gene. CDR1 is MGHRA and CDR2 is YSYEKL in the germline V gene. The CDR3 DNA is TGCGCCAGCAGCCAAGGACTAGCGGGGCGTCAATGGGGAGCCAAAAACATTCAGTACTTC. Its protein is CASSQGLAGRQWGAKNIQYF.

J is TRBJ2-7 and V is TRBV24-1; the D is unclear. Trimming pared 3 bases from V and 7 bases from J, leaving 12 bases between. The CDR3 runs to 13 residues. CDR1 and CDR2 (germline): KGHDR, SFDVKD. CDR3 amino acids: CATSDPPRQEQYF. The CDR3, as DNA: TGTGCCACCAGTGATCCCCCTCGCCAGGAGCAGTACTTC.

This clonotype occurred a few times. The genes are TRBV20-1 and TRBJ2-1; 7 bases line up with TRBD1. Germline CDR1 is DFQATT and CDR2 is SNEGSKA (reference sequence). Germline trimming cut 5 bases from V and 3 bases from J; bases unmatched to any gene: 13. The CDR3 has 16 amino acids. CDR3 DNA: TGCAGTGCTCAACTGACAGGGCCTTTTATCTACAATGAGCAGTTCTTC. It specifies CSAQLTGPFIYNEQFF.

Notes on this clonotype: This could be a read error, since a much larger clone is one nucleotide away. In nucleotides, the CDR3 is TGTGCCAGCAGTGAAGCGCCCAGCGTTTCCCCAGATACGGAGTATTTT. Translated: CASSEAPSVSPDTEYF. The chain employs TRBV6-1 and TRBJ2-3; D call uncertain. This CDR3 has 16 residues. CDR1 is MNHNS, CDR2 SASEGT, per germline.

Regarding this clonotype: The junction and the germline gene differ at one end; a read error may be behind it. The V call is TRBV7-2, the J call TRBJ1-3; no definite D call. Germline values: CDR1 SGHTA, CDR2 FQGNSA. CDR3 length: 12 residues. As DNA, the CDR3 is TGTGCCAGCAGCTCTAGTCGAAAAACCATATATTTT. Protein product: CASSSSRKTIYF. The entire variable domain, with the rest obtained from reference TRBV7-2 and TRBJ1-3, is as follows: GAGVSQSPSNKVTEKGKDVELRCDPISGHTALYWYRQSLGQGLEFLIYFQGNSAPDKSGLPSDRFSAERTGGSVSTLTIQRTQQEDSAVYLCASSSSRKTIYFGEGSWLTVV.

This clonotype has more than one count but fewer than ten. V is TRBV7-9 and J is TRBJ2-1; D remains unclear. The V end lost 4 bases, the J end lost 5 bases, and 12 bases lay between the germline ends. This CDR3 region has 14 residues. CDR1 is SEHNR, CDR2 FQNEAQ, per germline (reference sequence). The CDR3 sequence is CASSSARNNNEQFF. CDR3 DNA: TGTGCCAGCAGCTCCGCGCGGAACAACAATGAGCAGTTCTTC. Supplemented by reference TRBV7-9 and TRBJ2-1, the full variable domain reads DTGVSQNPRHKITKRGQNVTFRCDPISEHNRLYWYRQTLGQGPEFLTYFQNEAQLEKSRLLSDRFSAERPKGSFSTLEIQRTEQGDSAMYLCASSSARNNNEQFFGPGTRLTVL.

This clonotype has ten or more counts. The chain uses TRBV25-1 and TRBJ1-1; D is unclear. Germline-derived CDR1 and CDR2 are MGHDK and SYGVNS. V shed 4 bases and J shed 1 base, with 10 bases lying between them. The CDR3 contains 14 residues. The CDR3 protein is CASSAPLENTEAFF. In DNA, the CDR3 is TGTGCCAGCAGTGCGCCACTTGAGAACACTGAAGCTTTCTTT.

This clonotype occurred many times. The chain combines TRBV20-1 with TRBJ2-1; TRBD1 matches at 9 bases. The J segment lost 2 bases and the V segment lost 3 bases, leaving 2 bases of the junction unmatched. Germline V lookup: CDR1 DFQATT, CDR2 SNEGSKA (reference sequence). This CDR3 is 14 amino acids long. The CDR3: CSASGQGTYNEQFF. In DNA, the CDR3 is TGCAGTGCTAGCGGACAGGGGACCTACAATGAGCAGTTCTTC.

A note on this clonotype: A much larger clonotype is one base distant, so this may be a read error. The chain recombines TRBV6-1 with TRBJ1-5; D not certain. Germline loops: CDR1 MNHNS, CDR2 SASEGT. The CDR3 contains 14 residues. V dropped 4 bases and J dropped 7 bases, with 14 bases sitting between them. The chain's CDR3 is CASSGVKESQPQHF. In DNA, the CDR3 is TGTGCCAGCAGTGGAGTAAAGGAGTCACAGCCCCAGCATTTT.

This clonotype was observed at least ten times. This chain uses TRBV27 with TRBJ2-3; D is perhaps TRBD1 (6 bases). This CDR3 comprises 13 residues. Trimming removed 3 bases from V and 3 bases from J, with 7 bases in between. Per the germline V gene, CDR1 is MNHEY and CDR2 is SMNVEV (reference sequence). The CDR3 region has the DNA TGTGCCAGCAGTTTTCAGGGGACAGATACGCAGTATTTT. This encodes CASSFQGTDTQYF.

The gene calls are TRBV28 and TRBJ1-5, with D maybe TRBD1 (6 bases). Trimming removed 7 bases at V and 6 bases at J, with 25 bases between. In germline, CDR1 is MDHEN, CDR2 SYDVKM. The CDR3 sequence is 17 residues long. As DNA, the CDR3 is TGTGCCAGCACCCCAACGGGGGCCGCCACACGGTTTCAGCCCCAGCATTTT. It is translated as CASTPTGAATRFQPQHF.

This clonotype was observed many times. The rearrangement links TRBV27 to TRBJ2-1; TRBD2 matches at 14 bases. The CDR3 length is 15 residues. V lost 5 bases, J lost 9 bases, and 6 bases stayed unmatched. Germline V gene data show CDR1 as MNHEY and CDR2 as SMNVEV (reference sequence). The CDR3 region is CASSTGTSGSGEQFF. The CDR3 DNA is TGTGCCAGCAGTACCGGGACTAGCGGGAGTGGTGAGCAGTTCTTC.

In this sample, this clonotype turned up a few times. The V call is TRBV20-1, the J call TRBJ2-3, with 7 bases that match TRBD2. Germline assignment: CDR1 DFQATT and CDR2 SNEGSKA (reference sequence). CDR3 length: 14 amino acids. V was pared by 6 bases and J by 5 bases, with 11 bases of the junction left unmatched. This chain's CDR3 is CSAPDGRGGDTQYF. In nucleotides, the CDR3 is TGCAGTGCCCCCGATGGTCGCGGGGGAGATACGCAGTATTTT.

The chain couples TRBV12-3 or TRBV12-4 to TRBJ2-7; D is possibly TRBD1 (5 bases). V lost 6 bases and J lost 2, with 11 bases in between. This CDR3 has 13 amino acids. The CDR3 loop is CASRQDAAYEQYF. As DNA, the CDR3 is TGTGCCAGCAGACAGGATGCCGCCTACGAGCAGTACTTC.

In this sample, this clonotype turned up many times. This chain joins TRBV6-2 or TRBV6-3 and TRBJ1-1; no definite D call. Germline loops: CDR1 MNHEY, CDR2 SVGEGT. With 7 bases removed from V and 4 bases from J, the gap between germline ends came to 4 bases. This CDR3 is 10 amino acids long. As DNA, the CDR3 is TGTGCCAGCATGGGCACTGAAGCTTTCTTT. It is translated as CASMGTEAFF.

For this clonotype: Being one base from a much bigger clone, this may be a read error. This chain uses TRBV6-2 or TRBV6-3 with TRBJ2-5; perhaps TRBD2 as D (5 bases). This CDR3 has 14 residues. From germline, CDR1 is MNHEY and CDR2 SVGEGT. V gave up 5 bases and J gave up 4 bases, with 14 bases separating them. The CDR3 coding sequence is TGTGCCAGCAGTCCACTTAGCGACCGAGAGACCCAGTACTTC. Residues: CASSPLSDRETQYF.